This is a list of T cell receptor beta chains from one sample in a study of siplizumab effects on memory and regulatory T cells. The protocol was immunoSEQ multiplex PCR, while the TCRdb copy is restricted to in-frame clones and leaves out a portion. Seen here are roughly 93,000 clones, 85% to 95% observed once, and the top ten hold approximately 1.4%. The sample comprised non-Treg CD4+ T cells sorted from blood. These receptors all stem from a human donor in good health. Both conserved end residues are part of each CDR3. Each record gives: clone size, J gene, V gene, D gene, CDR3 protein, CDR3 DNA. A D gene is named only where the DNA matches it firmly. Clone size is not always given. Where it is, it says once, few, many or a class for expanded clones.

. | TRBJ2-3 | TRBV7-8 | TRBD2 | CASSRKLAGPSTDTQYF | TGTGCCAGCAGCCGAAAACTAGCGGGTCCTAGCACAGATACGCAGTATTTT
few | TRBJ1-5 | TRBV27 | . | CASSPNPTGRDQPQHF | TGTGCCAGCAGTCCTAACCCCACAGGGAGAGATCAGCCCCAGCATTTT
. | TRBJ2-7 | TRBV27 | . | CASSPLTRSYEQYF | TGTGCCAGCAGCCCTCTTACCCGGTCCTACGAGCAGTACTTC
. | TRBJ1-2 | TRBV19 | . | CASSIEGLGGYTF | TGTGCCAGTAGTATCGAGGGCTTAGGTGGCTACACCTTC
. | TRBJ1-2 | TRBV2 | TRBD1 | CASSEWDSTYGYTF | TGTGCCAGCAGTGAGTGGGACAGTACCTATGGCTACACCTTC
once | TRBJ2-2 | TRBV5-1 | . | CASSKPLQGVNTGELFF | TGCGCCAGCAGCAAGCCCCTACAGGGAGTGAACACCGGGGAGCTGTTTTTT
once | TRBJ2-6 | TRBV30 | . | CAWSGRTGANVLTF | TGTGCCTGGAGTGGGAGGACTGGGGCCAACGTCCTGACTTTC
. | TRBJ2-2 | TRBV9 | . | CASSVASSNTGELFF | TGTGCCAGCAGCGTAGCTTCCTCGAACACCGGGGAGCTGTTTTTT
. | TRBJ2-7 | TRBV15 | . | CATSRGPGYSYEQYF | TGTGCCACCAGCAGAGGCCCTGGATACTCCTACGAGCAGTACTTC
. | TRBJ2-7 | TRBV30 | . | CAWTPQLARIVEQYF | TGTGCCTGGACTCCTCAACTAGCTCGCATTGTGGAGCAGTACTTC
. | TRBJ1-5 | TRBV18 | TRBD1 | CASSQTTGGHNQPQHF | TGTGCCAGCTCACAAACGACAGGGGGGCACAATCAGCCCCAGCATTTT
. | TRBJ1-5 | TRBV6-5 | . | CASSYDEGQPQHF | TGTGCCAGCAGTTACGATGAGGGTCAGCCCCAGCATTTT
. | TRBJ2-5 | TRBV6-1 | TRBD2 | CASSRLASQETQYF | TGTGCCAGCAGCCGACTAGCGAGCCAAGAGACCCAGTACTTC
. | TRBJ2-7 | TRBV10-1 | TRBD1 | CASSERTGGRGEQYF | TGCGCCAGCAGTGAAAGGACAGGGGGCCGGGGCGAGCAGTACTTC
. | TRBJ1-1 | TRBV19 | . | CASSITGSTEAFF | TGTGCCAGTAGTATAACAGGGTCGACTGAAGCTTTCTTT
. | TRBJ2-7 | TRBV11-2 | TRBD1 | CASRPIKGQNYEQYF | TGTGCCAGCAGACCCATAAAGGGACAGAACTACGAGCAGTACTTC
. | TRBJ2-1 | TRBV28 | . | CASIEGSYNEQFF | TGTGCCAGCATTGAGGGATCCTACAATGAGCAGTTCTTC
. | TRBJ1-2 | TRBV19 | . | CASGVRAAYGYTF | TGTGCCAGCGGGGTCAGGGCCGCCTATGGCTACACCTTC
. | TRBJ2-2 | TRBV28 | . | CASSPDKNRVSSGELFF | TGTGCCAGCAGCCCAGACAAGAACAGGGTTTCGTCCGGGGAGCTGTTTTTT
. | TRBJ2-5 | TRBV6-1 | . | CASSVSRQETQYF | TGTGCCAGCAGTGTCTCGCGGCAAGAGACCCAGTACTTC